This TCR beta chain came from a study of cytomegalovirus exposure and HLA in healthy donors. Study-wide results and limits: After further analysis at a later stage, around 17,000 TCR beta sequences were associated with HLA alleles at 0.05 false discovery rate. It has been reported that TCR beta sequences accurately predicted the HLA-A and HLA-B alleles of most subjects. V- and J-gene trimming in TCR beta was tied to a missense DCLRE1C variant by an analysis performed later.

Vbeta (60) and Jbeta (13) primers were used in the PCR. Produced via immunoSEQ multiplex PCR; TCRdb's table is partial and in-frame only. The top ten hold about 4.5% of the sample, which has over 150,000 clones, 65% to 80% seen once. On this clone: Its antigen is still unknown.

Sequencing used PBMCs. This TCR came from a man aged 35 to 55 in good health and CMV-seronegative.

CDR3 nucleotides: TGTGCCAGCAGACGGAGGTCAGAAAAACTGTTTTTT. Its protein product is CASRRRSEKLFF. The genes are TRBV14 and TRBJ1-4; unclear D gene. Trimming stripped 6 bases from V and 8 bases from J, with 10 bases between. Germline lookup yields CDR1 SGHDN and CDR2 FVKESK. CDR3 size: 12 residues. Supplemented by reference TRBV14 and TRBJ1-4, the full variable domain reads EAGVTQFPSHSVIEKGQTVTLRCDPISGHDNLYWYRRVMGKEIKFLLHFVKESKQDESGMPNNRFLAERTGGTYSTLKVQPAELEDSGVYFCASRRRSEKLFFGSGTQLSVL.